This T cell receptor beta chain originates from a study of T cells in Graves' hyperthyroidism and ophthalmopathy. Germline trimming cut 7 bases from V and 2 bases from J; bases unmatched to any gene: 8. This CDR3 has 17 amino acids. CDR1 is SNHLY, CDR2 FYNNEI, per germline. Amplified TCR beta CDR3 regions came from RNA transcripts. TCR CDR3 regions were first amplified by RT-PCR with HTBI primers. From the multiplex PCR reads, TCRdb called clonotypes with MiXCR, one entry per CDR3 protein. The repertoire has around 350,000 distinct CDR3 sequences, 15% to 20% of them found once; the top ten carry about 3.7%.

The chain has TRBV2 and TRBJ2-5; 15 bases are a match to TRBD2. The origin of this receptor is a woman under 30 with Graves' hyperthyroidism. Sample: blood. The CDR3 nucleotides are TGTGCCAGCAAATTAGGGACTAGCGGGAGGAAACAAGAGACCCAGTACTTC. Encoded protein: CASKLGTSGRKQETQYF.